These T cell receptor beta chains were read from a single sample in a study of breast tumors, draining lymph nodes, adjacent tissues. One entry per CDR3 protein results from TCRdb running MiXCR on the multiplex PCR reads. The profile shows around 140,000 distinct CDR3 sequences, about a fifth of them singletons. Material: axillary lymph node tissue. Every receptor here comes from a female donor with breast cancer. Some clones in this sample may be carry-over from other donors' samples. Each CDR3 is given with its conserved first and last residue. The D gene is left open where the match is weak. Clone size appears in some rows only: once, few, many, or a class for an expanded clone.

D gene	V gene	clone size	J gene	CDR3 protein	CDR3 DNA
NA	TRBV12-3/TRBV12-4	many	TRBJ2-1	CASSYTTTGPSSYNEQFF	TGTGCCAGCAGTTATACCACTACAGGGCCAAGCTCCTACAATGAGCAGTTCTTC
TRBD2	TRBV19	few	TRBJ2-1	CASSSRLAGGREQFF	TGTGCCAGTAGTTCCCGACTAGCGGGAGGGCGGGAGCAGTTCTTC
NA	TRBV6-5	many	TRBJ1-5	CASSSDRNLNQPQHF	TGTGCCAGCAGCTCCGACAGAAACCTCAATCAGCCCCAGCATTTT
TRBD1	TRBV6-1	many	TRBJ2-7	CASSRGTGLDYEQYF	TGTGCCAGCAGCCGCGGGACAGGGCTAGATTACGAGCAGTACTTC
NA	TRBV4-2	many	TRBJ1-4	CASSQSALSKEKLFF	TGTGCCAGCAGCCAAAGTGCCCTATCAAAGGAAAAACTGTTTTTT
NA	TRBV7-9	NA	TRBJ2-5	CAGSQDLSVETQYF	TGTGCCGGCAGCCAGGATCTTAGTGTCGAGACCCAGTACTTC
NA	TRBV4-3	many	TRBJ1-3	CASSQDRFSGNTIYF	TGCGCCAGCAGCCAAGACCGCTTCTCTGGAAACACCATATATTTT
TRBD1	TRBV20-1	many	TRBJ2-3	CSANDRGITDTQYF	TGCAGTGCAAATGACAGGGGGATCACAGATACGCAGTATTTT
NA	TRBV7-2	many	TRBJ2-1	CASSLGGQGKRELFF	TGTGCCAGCAGCTTAGGCGGACAGGGTAAGCGGGAGTTGTTCTTC
NA	TRBV9	NA	TRBJ1-1	CASSVVGDTEAFF	TGTGCCAGCAGCGTAGTAGGAGACACTGAAGCTTTCTTT
TRBD1	TRBV15	many	TRBJ2-7	CATSRTLGQGSNEQYF	TGTGCCACCAGCAGAACCCTGGGACAGGGTAGCAACGAGCAGTACTTC
TRBD2	TRBV7-9	many	TRBJ2-7	CASSLGTSGREQYF	TGTGCCAGCAGCTTAGGGACTAGCGGGAGGGAGCAGTACTTC
TRBD2	TRBV10-1	many	TRBJ2-3	CASSRTSGSLRDTQYF	TGCGCCAGCAGTAGGACTAGCGGGAGCCTCCGAGATACGCAGTATTTT
TRBD1	TRBV20-1	many	TRBJ1-2	CSGTDRGLGYTF	TGCAGCGGAACGGACAGGGGGCTTGGCTACACCTTC
TRBD2	TRBV5-1	many	TRBJ2-1	CASSLWGLGSSSYNEQFF	TGCGCCAGCAGCTTGTGGGGACTAGGAAGTAGCTCCTACAATGAGCAGTTCTTC
NA	TRBV15	many	TRBJ2-7	CATSRDAGEQYF	TGTGCCACCAGCAGAGACGCGGGGGAGCAGTACTTC
TRBD1	TRBV2	NA	TRBJ2-4	CASRGQKNIQYF	TGTGCCAGCAGGGGACAGAAAAACATTCAGTACTTC
NA	TRBV25-1	NA	TRBJ2-2	CATMLGNTGELFF	TGTGCCACCATGCTGGGTAACACCGGGGAGCTGTTTTTT
TRBD2	TRBV24-1	NA	TRBJ2-1	CATSGGLAGLGSEQFF	TGTGCCACCAGTGGTGGCCTAGCGGGGCTAGGGAGTGAGCAGTTCTTC
NA	TRBV6-1	many	TRBJ2-1	CASSDGWFAYNEQFF	TGTGCCAGCAGTGATGGCTGGTTCGCCTACAATGAGCAGTTCTTC
NA	TRBV6-1	many	TRBJ1-2	CASSEYGGYTF	TGTGCCAGCAGTGAATACGGTGGCTACACCTTC